Sequencing of this T cell receptor (beta chain) was carried out in a study of T cell responses to AZD1222 COVID-19 vaccine. From germline, CDR1 is SGHRS and CDR2 YFSETQ. With 1 base removed from V and 4 bases from J, the gap between germline ends came to 11 bases. This CDR3 comprises 15 residues. Profiling relied on immunoSEQ multiplex PCR, and the TCRdb table lists in-frame clones only, not all of them. The data contain around 120,000 clones, more than 85% of them singletons. To note about this clone: Its specificity is unknown.

Findings and caveats of the study: Among AZD1222 vaccinees, only 5 to 7 were seropositive at baseline. Epitopes outside B.1.351 and B.1.1.7 mutated regions reportedly drew nearly half of spike TCRs. Clonal diversity was possibly underestimated, and white British individuals and females predominated among donors.

The specimen was peripheral blood, collected 28 days after the second AZD1222 dose. The chain carries TRBV5-1 and TRBJ2-2; D may be TRBD1 or TRBD2 (5 bases each). The clonotype was recovered from an adult who received the AZD1222 COVID-19 vaccine. CDR3 sequence (DNA): TGCGCCAGCAGCTTGAACTTTGGGGGCACCGGGGAGCTGTTTTTT. This sequence encodes CASSLNFGGTGELFF. The full variable domain, with the rest looked up from reference TRBV5-1 and TRBJ2-2, is KAGVTQTPRYLIKTRGQQVTLSCSPISGHRSVSWYQQTPGQGLQFLFEYFSETQRNKGNFPGRFSGRQFSNSRSEMNVSTLELGDSALYLCASSLNFGGTGELFFGEGSRLTVL.